The T cell receptor beta chain under discussion was sequenced for a study of blood T cell repertoires in COVID-19 (dated by TCRdb to 2018 to 2021). About the investigation overall: The collaborator samples originated in the United States, Italy and Spain and spanned the acute and convalescent phases of COVID-19. The prospective study material was composed of cDNA or gDNA derived from T cells, B-cell-depleted T cells, or PBMCs. Nearly every sample came with metadata listing a de-identified subject ID, COVID-19 status, age in years and sex. The samples were drawn from the first 160 participants of the ongoing ImmuneRACE study and from over 950 subjects provided by 6 global collaborators. Deeply sampled blood TCRbeta repertoires from subjects exposed to, actively infected with, or recovered from COVID-19 were included in the dataset. The repertoires were made available in a free public database intended to serve as a resource for research on the immune response to SARS-CoV-2. Where available, HLA class I and class II types were taken from metadata supplied by the sample provider and were not determined by assay-based typing.

TCRbeta CDR3 regions were amplified from genomic DNA by means of the immunoSEQ Assay, a bias-controlled multiplex PCR. The paper's processing steps were these. Within the assay, amplification of reference gene primers was used to estimate how many nucleated cells each sample contained. Sequence reads were collapsed and filtered to measure the absolute abundance of every unique TCRbeta CDR3 rearrangement. For each sample, productive Simpson clonality was calculated as the square root of Simpson's diversity index across productive rearrangements. The clones in this table, taken by TCRdb from immuneACCESS, are in-frame only. Not every clone is retained; where verified, under half of the shortfall comes from an unresolved V gene, and the cause of the rest is unknown. V and J calls and clone size are copied from that table; D and trimming were computed from the DNA. This sample gives about 100,000 clones in total; approximately 88% of them show up just once. The ten most abundant clones make up 2% to 3% of the sample.

Each collaborating institution followed its own protocols to collect whole blood in K2EDTA tubes. Collaborator samples were shipped for TCRbeta analysis as frozen whole blood, isolated PBMCs, or DNA extracted from either sample type. What the authors observed across the whole study: The amount of clinical and demographic metadata varied by source and participant and was provided uncurated.

As for this clone: The target of this receptor is not known. Per-base quality was not reported, and no clone a single base away is much larger than it.

Trimming takes 4 bases from V and 0 bases from J, and the germline ends sit 13 bases apart. The CDR3 runs 16 amino acids, cysteine and phenylalanine included. The DNA shown is the 48-base CDR3, in frame from base 1. CDR1 and CDR2, per the germline V gene, are KGHSH and LQKENI. This TCR was sampled from a human donor in a cohort sampled during active COVID-19. Sequenced material: peripheral blood. This chain joins TRBV18 to TRBJ1-5; a confident D gene designation cannot be given. The CDR3 region has the sequence CASSQLGLNSNQPQHF. The DNA sequence is as follows: TGTGCCAGCTCACAGTTAGGACTAAATAGCAATCAGCCCCAGCATTTT.